A single sample gave rise to the 27 T cell receptor beta chains below, sequenced in a study of blood T cell dynamics during melanoma immunotherapy. Regarding time point: week 3, after first cycle of checkpoint inhibitor. Profiling relied on immunoSEQ multiplex PCR, and the TCRdb table lists in-frame clones only, not all of them. The data hold about 5,600 clones, with roughly 82% observed a single time. The starting material was blood, obtained from a patient treated with checkpoint blockade. These receptor sequences come from a human donor with melanoma. Some clones in this sample may be carry-over from other donors' samples.

J is TRBJ2-7 and V is TRBV6-6, with D perhaps TRBD1 or TRBD2 (7 bases each). CDR1 and CDR2 (germline): MNHNY, SVGAGI (reference sequence). Deletions cut 7 bases from V and 4 bases from J, with 14 bases between. CDR3 length: 13 amino acids. The CDR3: CASKGGGEYEQYF. The CDR3 nucleotides read TGTGCCAGCAAGGGAGGGGGCGAGTACGAGCAGTACTTC.

This rearrangement joins TRBV5-5 to TRBJ2-3, with a tentative D call TRBD2 (6 bases). The CDR3 is 13 residues long. With 2 bases removed from V and 5 bases from J, the gap between germline ends came to 9 bases. Germline V CDR1 and CDR2: SGHKS, YYEKEE (reference sequence). The CDR3 loop reads CASSFGGGDTQYF. The CDR3 DNA sequence: TGTGCCAGCAGCTTTGGGGGAGGAGATACGCAGTATTTT.

V usage is TRBV18 and J usage is TRBJ2-7; D is possibly TRBD1 (5 bases). The CDR3 sequence is 15 residues long. V lost 0 bases and J 1 base, leaving 10 bases between the germline ends. CDR1 KGHSH and CDR2 LQKENI come from the germline V gene. CDR3 amino acids: CASSPPSGLSYEQYF. CDR3 nucleotides: TGTGCCAGCTCACCACCGTCAGGGTTGTCCTACGAGCAGTACTTC.

The chain employs TRBV6-1 and TRBJ1-6; D may be TRBD1 (6 bases). This CDR3 has 13 amino acids. Germline CDR1 and CDR2: MNHNS and SASEGT. V was clipped by 10 bases and J by 8 bases, with 15 bases between them. The CDR3 DNA reads TGTGCCACCGGAGGGGGGGTTTATTCACCCCTCCACTTT. Protein sequence: CATGGGVYSPLHF.

The chain uses TRBV19 and TRBJ1-2, with 7 bases that match TRBD1. CDR3 size: 13 residues. The germline V gene has CDR1 LNHDA and CDR2 SQIVND (reference sequence). In DNA form, the CDR3 reads TGTGCGACGCAGGGGGTAGCGGACTATGGCTACACCTTC. This sequence encodes CATQGVADYGYTF.

The chain has TRBV10-2 and TRBJ1-2; no definite D call. Deletions cut 8 bases from V and 1 base from J, with 14 bases between. CDR1 and CDR2 from the germline V gene are WSHSY and SAAADI. The CDR3 has 14 residues. This CDR3 reads CASREKRFNYGYTF. The CDR3 DNA sequence: TGCGCCAGCCGGGAAAAGCGGTTTAACTATGGCTACACCTTC.

The genes are TRBV7-6 and TRBJ2-1, with no clear D. V lost 5 bases and J 0 bases, leaving 14 bases between the germline ends. CDR3 length: 16 residues. Germline assignment: CDR1 SGHVS and CDR2 FNYEAQ. CDR3 DNA sequence: TGTGCCAGCAGCCTAATAGAAAGTACCTCCTACAATGAGCAGTTCTTC. Residues: CASSLIESTSYNEQFF.

This chain connects TRBV27 to TRBJ1-6; 9 nucleotides line up with TRBD1. The CDR3 is 14 amino acids. CDR1 and CDR2 from the germline V gene are MNHEY and SMNVEV (reference sequence). The trim removed 8 bases at V and 9 bases at J, leaving 8 bases unmatched. The CDR3 DNA sequence: TGTGCCAGCCACGGGACAGGGTTTTCTTCACCCCTCCACTTT. It encodes CASHGTGFSSPLHF.

The count of this clone is one. This sequence joins TRBV2 and TRBJ1-3; the match to TRBD1 covers 10 bases. CDR1 and CDR2 from the germline V gene are SNHLY and FYNNEI. J lost 5 bases, V lost 8 bases, and 3 bases had no gene match. CDR3 length: 13 amino acids. In nucleotides, the CDR3 is TGTGCCAGCGGGGACAGGGGCAGAAACACCATATATTTT. Protein: CASGDRGRNTIYF.

The chain carries TRBV11-2 and TRBJ2-1; TRBD2 aligns across 8 bases. V shed 1 base, J shed 6 bases, and the junction held 5 bases outside the gene matches. There are 15 residues in the CDR3. Germline V gene sequence: CDR1 SGHAT, CDR2 FQNNGV. CDR3 DNA: TGTGCCAGCAGCTTAGGGCCAGCGGGGGCCAATGAGCAGTTCTTC. Translating it yields CASSLGPAGANEQFF.

The V gene is TRBV10-1, the J gene TRBJ2-3; D might be TRBD2 (5 bases). Germline CDR1 WNHNN, CDR2 SYGVQD (reference sequence). With 5 bases removed from V and 6 bases from J, the gap between germline ends came to 9 bases. This CDR3 spans 12 amino acids. CDR3: CASSFPGDTQYF. CDR3 bases: TGCGCCAGCAGTTTCCCGGGGGATACGCAGTATTTT.

A single count supports this clone. The chain uses TRBV2 and TRBJ2-7; D call uncertain. This CDR3 spans 15 amino acids. Germline assignment: CDR1 SNHLY and CDR2 FYNNEI. V lost 4 bases and J lost 4, with 17 bases in between. The CDR3 is CASSGGLDGGYEQYF. CDR3 sequence (DNA): TGTGCCAGCAGTGGTGGGTTGGACGGTGGGTACGAGCAGTACTTC.

The chain carries TRBV2 and TRBJ2-1, with D hard to call. Germline CDR1 is SNHLY and CDR2 is FYNNEI. The CDR3 totals 13 residues. V lost 7 bases and J lost 1, with 8 bases in between. DNA of the CDR3: TGTGCCAGCAACGGCAAATCCTACAATGAGCAGTTCTTC. This codes for CASNGKSYNEQFF.

Details on this clone: A far larger clone is off by one base, so a read error is likely. The chain couples TRBV5-2 to TRBJ2-7; the DNA was not compared with TRBD2, the D call given in the table. TRBV5-2 is a recognized pseudogene. The CDR3 runs 15 residues. The CDR3 DNA reads TGTGCCAGCAGCCAGGCGGGGCAGGGAAATGAAGAGCAGTACTTC. It is translated as CASSQAGQGNEEQYF.

The chain uses TRBV7-2 and TRBJ2-2; the match to TRBD2 covers 8 bases. This CDR3 has 15 amino acids. The V gene end was trimmed by 2 bases and the J gene end by 3 bases; junction bases not matched to a gene: 2. Germline loops: CDR1 SGHTA, CDR2 FQGNSA. The CDR3 is CASSLLLADTGELFF. The CDR3 coding sequence is TGTGCCAGCAGCTTATTACTAGCGGACACCGGGGAGCTGTTTTTT. Full variable domain (rest looked up from reference TRBV7-2 and TRBJ2-2): GAGVSQSPSNKVTEKGKDVELRCDPISGHTALYWYRQSLGQGLEFLIYFQGNSAPDKSGLPSDRFSAERTGGSVSTLTIQRTQQEDSAVYLCASSLLLADTGELFFGEGSRLTVL.

This rearrangement joins TRBV28 to TRBJ1-4; tentatively, D is TRBD1 (6 bases). This CDR3 region has 17 residues. Trimming took 6 bases from V and 3 from J, leaving 20 bases between them. Germline lookup yields CDR1 MDHEN and CDR2 SYDVKM. CDR3 bases: TGTGCCAGCAGACACGGACAGTTGGGTAGGTCTAATGAAAAACTGTTTTTT. As protein: CASRHGQLGRSNEKLFF. The variable domain in full, completed from reference TRBV28 and TRBJ1-4, reads DVKVTQSSRYLVKRTGEKVFLECVQDMDHENMFWYRQDPGLGLRLIYFSYDVKMKEKGDIPEGYSVSREKKERFSLILESASTNQTSMYLCASRHGQLGRSNEKLFFGSGTQLSVL.

This clone was picked up one time. V is TRBV13 and J is TRBJ2-5; D is perhaps TRBD1 (5 bases). The ends were cut back, 0 bases at V and 3 bases at J, with 11 bases in the middle. CDR1 is PRHDT, CDR2 FYEKMQ, per germline (reference sequence). The length of the CDR3 is 15 residues. The CDR3 region is CASSLGRVMEETQYF. The CDR3 nucleotides read TGTGCCAGCAGCTTAGGCAGGGTGATGGAAGAGACCCAGTACTTC. Combining the CDR3 with reference TRBV13 and TRBJ2-5 gives the whole variable domain AAGVIQSPRHLIKEKRETATLKCYPIPRHDTVYWYQQGPGQDPQFLISFYEKMQSDKGSIPDRFSAQQFSDYHSELNMSSLELGDSALYFCASSLGRVMEETQYFGPGTRLLVL.

This clone was detected a few times. The chain is built from TRBV10-3 and TRBJ1-6; D might be TRBD1 (6 bases). CDR1 and CDR2 from the germline V gene are ENHRY and SYGVKD. Between the trimmed V and J ends, which lost 3 bases and 2 bases, there was a span of 14 bases. The CDR3 has 17 residues. The CDR3 reads CAISDPGAAAYNSPLHF. The CDR3 nucleotides are TGTGCCATCAGTGACCCGGGGGCCGCAGCCTATAATTCACCCCTCCACTTT.

The chain combines TRBV10-3 with TRBJ2-5; tentatively, D is TRBD1 (5 bases). V shed 8 bases and J shed 2 bases, with 12 bases lying between them. The CDR3 runs to 13 residues. Germline CDR1 and CDR2: ENHRY and SYGVKD. The CDR3 loop reads CAISQEIQETQYF. In DNA, the CDR3 is TGTGCCATCTCACAGGAAATTCAAGAGACCCAGTACTTC.

The J gene is TRBJ2-5, the V gene TRBV5-6, with TRBD1 identical over 7 bases. Trimming took 4 bases from V and 3 from J; bases not matched to a gene: 9. Germline V gene data show CDR1 as SGHDT and CDR2 as YYEEEE. The length of the CDR3 is 15 residues. The CDR3 DNA is TGTGCCAGCAGCAGGTATACAGGGGTCAAAGAGACCCAGTACTTC. Its protein is CASSRYTGVKETQYF.

This clone was recorded a few times. The chain uses TRBV5-6 and TRBJ1-3, with D tentatively TRBD1 (5 bases). Germline lookup yields CDR1 SGHDT and CDR2 YYEEEE. Trimming shortened V by 0 bases and J by 3 bases, and 10 bases separated the two germline ends. This CDR3 region has 15 residues. The CDR3 coding sequence is TGTGCCAGCAGCTTGGCCATAAGGGGTGGAAACACCATATATTTT. Residues: CASSLAIRGGNTIYF.

This clone was observed once. The V call is TRBV5-1, the J call TRBJ2-5; D uncertain. The CDR3 contains 15 residues. Trimming removed 0 bases at V and 2 bases at J, with 11 bases between. Germline V gene lookup returns CDR1 SGHRS and CDR2 YFSETQ. The CDR3 DNA reads TGCGCCAGCAGCTTGGCTGTAGGGCAGCAAGAGACCCAGTACTTC. Protein sequence: CASSLAVGQQETQYF.

This clone was seen more than once but under ten times. This chain connects TRBV2 to TRBJ1-5, with unresolved D. The ends were cut back, 4 bases at V and 1 base at J, with 2 bases in the middle. The CDR3 is 12 amino acids. In germline, CDR1 is SNHLY, CDR2 FYNNEI. The CDR3 nucleotides read TGTGCCAGCAGTGGAAGCAATCAGCCCCAGCATTTT. Protein sequence: CASSGSNQPQHF.

A few counts support this clone. The chain links TRBV7-2 to TRBJ1-3, with 8 nucleotides matching TRBD1. Germline lookup yields CDR1 SGHTA and CDR2 FQGNSA. V trimming: 5 bases; J trimming: 0 bases; junction bases outside the gene matches: 9. The CDR3 is made up of 17 amino acids. The CDR3 here is CASSTRTGPSSGNTIYF. The CDR3 DNA reads as TGTGCCAGCAGCACACGGACAGGGCCGAGCTCTGGAAACACCATATATTTT.

About this clone: One base separates it from a far larger clone, so it is likely a read error. The same CDR3 also results from other DNA sequences found in this sample. The V call is TRBV5-6, the J call TRBJ2-7; D might be TRBD2 (6 bases). Germline CDR1 SGHDT, CDR2 YYEEEE. The V end lost 4 bases, the J end lost 7 bases, and 21 bases lay between the germline ends. CDR3 length equals 15 residues. CDR3 amino acids: CASSQAGQGNEEQYF. The CDR3 coding sequence is TGTGCCAGCAGCCAGGCGGGGCAGGGAAATGAAGAGCAGTACTTC.

This clone was counted between two and nine times. The chain combines TRBV5-4 with TRBJ1-1, with a tentative D call TRBD1 (5 bases). This CDR3 region has 15 residues. Germline CDR1 is SGHNT and CDR2 is YYREEE (reference sequence). V was pared by 3 bases and J by 0 bases, with 12 bases between. The DNA for the CDR3 is TGTGCCAGCAGCTGGGAAAGACAGTTGAACACTGAAGCTTTCTTT. It encodes CASSWERQLNTEAFF.

This clone was found once. This sequence joins TRBV5-1 and TRBJ1-5; unclear D gene. Germline V gene lookup returns CDR1 SGHRS and CDR2 YFSETQ. Between the trimmed V and J ends, which lost 2 bases and 0 bases, there was a span of 6 bases. The CDR3 contains 14 residues. In DNA form, the CDR3 reads TGCGCCAGCAGCTTAGGAGGTAGCAATCAGCCCCAGCATTTT. It specifies CASSLGGSNQPQHF.